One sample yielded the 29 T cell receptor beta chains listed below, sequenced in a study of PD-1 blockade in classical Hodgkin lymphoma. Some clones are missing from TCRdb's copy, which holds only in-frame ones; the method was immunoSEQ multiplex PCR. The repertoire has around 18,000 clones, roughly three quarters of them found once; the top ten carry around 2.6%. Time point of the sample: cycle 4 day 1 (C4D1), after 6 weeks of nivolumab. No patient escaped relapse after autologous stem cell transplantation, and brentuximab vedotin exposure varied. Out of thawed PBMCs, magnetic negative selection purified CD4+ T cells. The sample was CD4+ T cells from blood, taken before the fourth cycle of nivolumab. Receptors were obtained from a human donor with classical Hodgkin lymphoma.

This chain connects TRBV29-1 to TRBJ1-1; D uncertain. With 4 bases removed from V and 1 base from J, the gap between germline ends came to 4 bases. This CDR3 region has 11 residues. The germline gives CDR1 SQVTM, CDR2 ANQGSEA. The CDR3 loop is CSVGANTEAFF. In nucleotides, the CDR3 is TGCAGCGTTGGCGCGAACACTGAAGCTTTCTTT. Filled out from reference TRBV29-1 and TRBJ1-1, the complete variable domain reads SAVISQKPSRDICQRGTSLTIQCQVDSQVTMMFWYRQQPGQSLTLIATANQGSEATYESGFVIDKFPISRPNLTFSTLTVSNMSPEDSSIYLCSVGANTEAFFGQGTRLTVV.

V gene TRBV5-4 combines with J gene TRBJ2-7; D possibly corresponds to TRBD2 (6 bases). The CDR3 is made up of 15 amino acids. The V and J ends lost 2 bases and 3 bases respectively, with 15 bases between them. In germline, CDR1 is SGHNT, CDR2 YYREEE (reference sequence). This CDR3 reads CASSLPGTDFYEQYF. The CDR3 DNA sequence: TGTGCCAGCAGCTTACCCGGGACTGACTTCTACGAGCAGTACTTC.

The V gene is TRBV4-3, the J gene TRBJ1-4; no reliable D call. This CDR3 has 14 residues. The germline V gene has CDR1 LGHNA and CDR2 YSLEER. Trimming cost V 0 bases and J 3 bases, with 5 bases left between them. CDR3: CASSQDLANEKLFF. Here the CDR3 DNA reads TGCGCCAGCAGCCAAGACCTGGCTAATGAAAAACTGTTTTTT.

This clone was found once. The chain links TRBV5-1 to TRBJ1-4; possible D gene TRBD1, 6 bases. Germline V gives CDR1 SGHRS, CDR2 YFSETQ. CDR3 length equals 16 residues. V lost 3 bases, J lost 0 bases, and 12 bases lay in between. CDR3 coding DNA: TGCGCCAGCAGCTCAGGACAGTTGGCAACTAATGAAAAACTGTTTTTT. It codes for CASSSGQLATNEKLFF.

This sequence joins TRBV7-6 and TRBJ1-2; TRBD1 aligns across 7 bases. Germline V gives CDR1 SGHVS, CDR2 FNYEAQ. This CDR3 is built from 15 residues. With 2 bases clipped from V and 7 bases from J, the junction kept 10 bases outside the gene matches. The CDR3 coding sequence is TGTGCCAGCAGCTTATGGGCCACAGGGGCGGGTGGCTACACCTTC. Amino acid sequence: CASSLWATGAGGYTF.

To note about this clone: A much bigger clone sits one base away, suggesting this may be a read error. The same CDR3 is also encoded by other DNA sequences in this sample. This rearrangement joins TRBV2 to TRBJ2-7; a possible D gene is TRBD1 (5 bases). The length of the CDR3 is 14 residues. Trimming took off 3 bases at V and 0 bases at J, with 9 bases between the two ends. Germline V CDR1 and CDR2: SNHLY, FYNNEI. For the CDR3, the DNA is TGTGCCAGCAGTGACCAGGGAAGCTCCTACGAGCAGTACTTC. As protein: CASSDQGSSYEQYF.

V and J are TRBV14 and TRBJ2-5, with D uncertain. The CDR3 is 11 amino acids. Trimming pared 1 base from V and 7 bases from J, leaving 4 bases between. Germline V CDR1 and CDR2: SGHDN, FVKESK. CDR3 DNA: TGTGCCAGCAGCCAAGGGGGGACCCAGTACTTC. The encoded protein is CASSQGGTQYF.

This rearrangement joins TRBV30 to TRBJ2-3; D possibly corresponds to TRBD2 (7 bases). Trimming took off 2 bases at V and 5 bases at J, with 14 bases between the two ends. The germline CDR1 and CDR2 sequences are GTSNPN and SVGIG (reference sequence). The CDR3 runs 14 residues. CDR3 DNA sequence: TGTGCCTGGAGTAGAGGGGGGGGAGGAGATACGCAGTATTTT. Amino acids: CAWSRGGGGDTQYF.

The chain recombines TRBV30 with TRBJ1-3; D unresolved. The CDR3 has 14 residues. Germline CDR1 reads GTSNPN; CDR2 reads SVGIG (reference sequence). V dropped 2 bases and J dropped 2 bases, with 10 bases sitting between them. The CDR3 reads CAWSRTGTGNTIYF. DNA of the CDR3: TGTGCCTGGAGTCGAACGGGGACTGGAAACACCATATATTTT.

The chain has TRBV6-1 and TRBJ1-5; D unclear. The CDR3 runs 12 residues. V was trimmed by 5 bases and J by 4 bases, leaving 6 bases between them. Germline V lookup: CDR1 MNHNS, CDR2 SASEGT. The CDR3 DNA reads TGTGCCAGCAGTCCCTTAAATCAGCCCCAGCATTTT. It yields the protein CASSPLNQPQHF.

The CDR3 nucleotides read TGCGCCAGCAGCTTGGACAGGTCTACCCCCTACGAGCAGTACTTC. Protein sequence: CASSLDRSTPYEQYF. J is TRBJ2-7 and V is TRBV5-1, with a possible D match to TRBD1 (5 bases). Looked up from germline, CDR1 is SGHRS and CDR2 is YFSETQ. The CDR3 sequence is 15 residues long. V dropped 0 bases and J dropped 2 bases, with 12 bases sitting between them.

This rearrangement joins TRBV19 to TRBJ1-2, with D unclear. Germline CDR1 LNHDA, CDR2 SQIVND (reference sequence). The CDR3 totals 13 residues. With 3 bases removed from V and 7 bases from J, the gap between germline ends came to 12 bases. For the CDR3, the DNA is TGTGCCAGTAGTATCGGCCGAGAGCGTGGCTACACCTTC. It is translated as CASSIGRERGYTF.

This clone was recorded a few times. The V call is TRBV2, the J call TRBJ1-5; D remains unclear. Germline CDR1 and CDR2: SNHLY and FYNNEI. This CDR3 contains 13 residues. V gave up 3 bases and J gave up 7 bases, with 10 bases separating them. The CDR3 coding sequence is TGTGCCAGCAGTGAGGGGATCGGGCAGCCCCAGCATTTT. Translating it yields CASSEGIGQPQHF.

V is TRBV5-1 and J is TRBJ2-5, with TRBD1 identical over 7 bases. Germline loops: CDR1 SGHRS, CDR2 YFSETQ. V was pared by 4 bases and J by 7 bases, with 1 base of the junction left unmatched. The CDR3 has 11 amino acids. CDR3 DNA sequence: TGCGCCAGCAGCCCAGGGGGGACCCAGTACTTC. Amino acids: CASSPGGTQYF.

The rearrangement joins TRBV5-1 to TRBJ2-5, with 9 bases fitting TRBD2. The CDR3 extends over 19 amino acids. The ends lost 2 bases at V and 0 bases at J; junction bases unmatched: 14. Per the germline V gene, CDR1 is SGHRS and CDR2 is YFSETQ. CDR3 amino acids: CASSFRHNSGRNYQETQYF. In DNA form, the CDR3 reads TGCGCCAGCAGCTTTCGCCACAACAGCGGGAGGAATTACCAAGAGACCCAGTACTTC.

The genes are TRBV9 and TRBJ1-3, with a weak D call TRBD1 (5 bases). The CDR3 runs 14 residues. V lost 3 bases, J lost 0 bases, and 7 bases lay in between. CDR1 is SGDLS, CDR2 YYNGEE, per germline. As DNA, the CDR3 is TGTGCCAGCAGCGCAGGGAGCTCTGGAAACACCATATATTTT. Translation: CASSAGSSGNTIYF. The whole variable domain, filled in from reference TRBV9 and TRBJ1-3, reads DSGVTQTPKHLITATGQRVTLRCSPRSGDLSVYWYQQSLDQGLQFLIQYYNGEERAKGNILERFSAQQFPDLHSELNLSSLELGDSALYFCASSAGSSGNTIYFGEGSWLTVV.

The CDR3 reads CASSFGGVNGYTF. The CDR3, as DNA: TGCGCCAGCAGCTTCGGGGGGGTTAATGGCTACACCTTC. The gene calls are TRBV5-1 and TRBJ1-2; D possibly corresponds to TRBD1 (5 bases). Germline lookup yields CDR1 SGHRS and CDR2 YFSETQ. The V and J ends lost 2 bases and 6 bases respectively, with 11 bases between them. This CDR3 is 13 amino acids long.

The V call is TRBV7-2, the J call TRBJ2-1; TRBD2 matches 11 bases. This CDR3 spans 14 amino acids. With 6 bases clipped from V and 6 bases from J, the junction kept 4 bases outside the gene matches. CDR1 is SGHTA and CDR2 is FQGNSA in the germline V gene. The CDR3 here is CASRLAGAGNEQFF. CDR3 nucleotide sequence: TGTGCCAGCAGACTAGCGGGGGCCGGCAATGAGCAGTTCTTC.

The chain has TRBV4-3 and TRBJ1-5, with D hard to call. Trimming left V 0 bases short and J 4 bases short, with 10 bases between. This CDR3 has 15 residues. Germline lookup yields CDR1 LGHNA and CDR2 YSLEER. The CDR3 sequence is CASSQDAAPNQPQHF. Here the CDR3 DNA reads TGCGCCAGCAGCCAAGATGCCGCCCCGAATCAGCCCCAGCATTTT.

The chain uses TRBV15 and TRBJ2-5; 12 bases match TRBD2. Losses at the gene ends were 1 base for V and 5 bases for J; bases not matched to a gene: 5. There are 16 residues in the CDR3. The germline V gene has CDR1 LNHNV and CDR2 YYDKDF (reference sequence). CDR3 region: CATSRGGLAGTETQYF. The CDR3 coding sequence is TGTGCCACCAGCAGAGGTGGACTAGCGGGAACTGAGACCCAGTACTTC.

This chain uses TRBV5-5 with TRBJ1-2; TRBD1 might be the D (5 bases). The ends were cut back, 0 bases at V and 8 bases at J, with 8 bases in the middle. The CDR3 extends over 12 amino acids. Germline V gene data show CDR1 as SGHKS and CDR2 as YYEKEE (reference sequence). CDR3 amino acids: CASSLEGIGYTF. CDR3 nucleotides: TGTGCCAGCAGCTTGGAGGGGATCGGCTACACCTTC.

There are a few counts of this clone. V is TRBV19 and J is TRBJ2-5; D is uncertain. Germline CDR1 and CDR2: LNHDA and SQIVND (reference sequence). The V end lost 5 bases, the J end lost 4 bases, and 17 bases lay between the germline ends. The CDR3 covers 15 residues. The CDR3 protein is CASSLFGLGGETQYF. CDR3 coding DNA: TGTGCCAGTAGTCTCTTTGGTTTGGGTGGAGAGACCCAGTACTTC.

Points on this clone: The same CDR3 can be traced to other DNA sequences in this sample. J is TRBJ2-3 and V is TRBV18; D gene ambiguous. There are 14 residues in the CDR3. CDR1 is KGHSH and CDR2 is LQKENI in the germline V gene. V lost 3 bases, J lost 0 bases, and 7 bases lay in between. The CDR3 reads CASSPRTSTDTQYF. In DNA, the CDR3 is TGTGCCAGCTCACCCCGGACGAGCACAGATACGCAGTATTTT. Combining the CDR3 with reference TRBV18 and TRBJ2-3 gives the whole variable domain NAGVMQNPRHLVRRRGQEARLRCSPMKGHSHVYWYRQLPEEGLKFMVYLQKENIIDESGMPKERFSAEFPKEGPSILRIQQVVRGDSAAYFCASSPRTSTDTQYFGPGTRLTVL.

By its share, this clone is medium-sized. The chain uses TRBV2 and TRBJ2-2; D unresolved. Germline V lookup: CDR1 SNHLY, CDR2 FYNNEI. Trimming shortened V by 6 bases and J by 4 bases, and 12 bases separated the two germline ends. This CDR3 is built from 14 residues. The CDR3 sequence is CASSQSRTTGELFF. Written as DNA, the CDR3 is TGTGCCAGCAGCCAGTCCCGGACCACCGGGGAGCTGTTTTTT.

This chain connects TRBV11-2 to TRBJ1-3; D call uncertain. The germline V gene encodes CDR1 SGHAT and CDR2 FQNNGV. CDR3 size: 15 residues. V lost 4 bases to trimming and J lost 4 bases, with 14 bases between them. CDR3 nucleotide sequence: TGTGCCAGCAGCTCTGGACGACCGCGGGGAAACACCATATATTTT. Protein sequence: CASSSGRPRGNTIYF.

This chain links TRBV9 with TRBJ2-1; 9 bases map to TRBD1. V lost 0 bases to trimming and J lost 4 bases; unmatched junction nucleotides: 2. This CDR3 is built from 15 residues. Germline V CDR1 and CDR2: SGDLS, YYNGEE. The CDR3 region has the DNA TGTGCCAGCAGCGTAGACGGGACAGGGTACAATGAGCAGTTCTTC. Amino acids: CASSVDGTGYNEQFF. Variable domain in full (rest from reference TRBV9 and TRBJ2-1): DSGVTQTPKHLITATGQRVTLRCSPRSGDLSVYWYQQSLDQGLQFLIQYYNGEERAKGNILERFSAQQFPDLHSELNLSSLELGDSALYFCASSVDGTGYNEQFFGPGTRLTVL.

The CDR3 is CASSIPAGAPYEQYF. The CDR3 nucleotides are TGTGCCAGCAGTATCCCCGCCGGGGCTCCCTACGAGCAGTACTTC. The genes are TRBV28 and TRBJ2-7, with D possibly called TRBD1 or TRBD2 (5 bases each). Deletions cut 5 bases from V and 2 bases from J, with 16 bases between. CDR3 length: 15 residues. Germline V gives CDR1 MDHEN, CDR2 SYDVKM.

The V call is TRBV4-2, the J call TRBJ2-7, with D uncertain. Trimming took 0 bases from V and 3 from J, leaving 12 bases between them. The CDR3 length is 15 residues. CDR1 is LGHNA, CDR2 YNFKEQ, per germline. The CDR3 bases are TGTGCCAGCAGCCAAGATCAGAGTAGGGACTACGAGCAGTACTTC. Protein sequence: CASSQDQSRDYEQYF.

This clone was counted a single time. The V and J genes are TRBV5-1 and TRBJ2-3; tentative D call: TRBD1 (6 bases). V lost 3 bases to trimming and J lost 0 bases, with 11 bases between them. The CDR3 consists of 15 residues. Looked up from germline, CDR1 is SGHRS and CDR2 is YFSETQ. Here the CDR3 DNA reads TGCGCCAGCAGCTGGGACACCGTTAGCACAGATACGCAGTATTTT. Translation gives CASSWDTVSTDTQYF. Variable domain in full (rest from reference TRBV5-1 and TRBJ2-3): KAGVTQTPRYLIKTRGQQVTLSCSPISGHRSVSWYQQTPGQGLQFLFEYFSETQRNKGNFPGRFSGRQFSNSRSEMNVSTLELGDSALYLCASSWDTVSTDTQYFGPGTRLTVL.